The 10 T cell receptor beta chains given below trace back to one sample, sequenced in a study of radiation and T cells in renal cell carcinoma. The time point: blood 4 weeks post-SBRT, at nephrectomy. This sample's treatment: 15 Gy SBRT to primary tumor, nephrectomy 4 weeks later. The method was immunoSEQ multiplex PCR; TCRdb's version includes in-frame clones alone and lacks a portion of them. The sample includes roughly 92,000 clones, more than 65% of them seen just once. The specimen comprised blood, sampled from a patient whose treatment included radiotherapy and nephrectomy. The receptors shown here come from a man between 60 and 75 years old with renal cell carcinoma.

A word on this clone: This same CDR3 is encoded by further DNA sequences in the sample. The chain recombines TRBV11-2 with TRBJ2-7; D ambiguous. CDR1 is SGHAT and CDR2 is FQNNGV in the germline V gene. Trimming left V 2 bases short and J 0 bases short, with 5 bases between. This CDR3 has 13 amino acids. CDR3 region: CASSLPGSYEQYF. The DNA for the CDR3 is TGTGCCAGCAGCTTACCTGGCTCCTACGAGCAGTACTTC.

This sequence joins TRBV29-1 and TRBJ2-1, with D perhaps matching TRBD1 or TRBD2 (5 bases each). V lost 5 bases and J lost 7, with 15 bases in between. This CDR3 has 13 residues. Germline V CDR1 and CDR2: SQVTM, ANQGSEA. The CDR3 sequence is CSVLTGTLNEQFF. CDR3 bases: TGCAGCGTTCTGACCGGGACCCTTAATGAGCAGTTCTTC.

The chain is built from TRBV7-9 and TRBJ1-4; 11 bases map to TRBD1. Trimming at V came to 5 bases and at J to 6 bases, leaving 5 bases not matched to a gene. The V gene's germline CDR1 is SEHNR and CDR2 FQNEAQ (reference sequence). The CDR3 extends over 15 amino acids. The CDR3 loop is CASSPGQGAYEKLFF. In nucleotides, the CDR3 is TGTGCCAGCAGCCCAGGACAGGGGGCTTATGAAAAACTGTTTTTT.

The rearrangement uses TRBV6-1 and TRBJ2-1; TRBD1 aligns across 7 bases. Unmatched junction bases numbered 9, after V lost 8 bases and J lost 8 bases. The CDR3 is 13 amino acids. Looked up from germline, CDR1 is MNHNS and CDR2 is SASEGT. In DNA form, the CDR3 reads TGTGCCAGCCAACTAAACAGGGGTCATGAGCAGTTCTTC. Translation: CASQLNRGHEQFF.

The chain joins TRBV5-1 to TRBJ2-7; unclear D gene. The V gene's germline CDR1 is SGHRS and CDR2 YFSETQ. V was clipped by 4 bases and J by 6 bases, with 20 bases between them. The CDR3 contains 15 residues. CDR3 sequence: CASSPREDRSSEQYF. The CDR3 DNA is TGCGCCAGCAGCCCCCGTGAAGACCGAAGTTCCGAGCAGTACTTC. The entire variable domain, with the rest obtained from reference TRBV5-1 and TRBJ2-7, is as follows: KAGVTQTPRYLIKTRGQQVTLSCSPISGHRSVSWYQQTPGQGLQFLFEYFSETQRNKGNFPGRFSGRQFSNSRSEMNVSTLELGDSALYLCASSPREDRSSEQYFGPGTRLTVT.

CDR3 region: CASSQDYSRVGEKLFF. The CDR3 coding sequence is TGCGCCAGCAGCCAAGATTATAGCAGGGTGGGGGAAAAACTGTTTTTT. V usage is TRBV4-3 and J usage is TRBJ1-4, with TRBD1 as a possible D gene (5 bases). Germline CDR1 and CDR2: LGHNA and YSLEER. This CDR3 has 16 amino acids. V gave up 0 bases and J gave up 8 bases, with 16 bases separating them.

On this clone itself: This sample includes further DNA sequences coding for the same CDR3. The gene calls are TRBV15 and TRBJ1-4; 7 bases align to TRBD1. Germline CDR1 is LNHNV and CDR2 is YYDKDF (reference sequence). This CDR3 has 15 amino acids. V lost 3 bases, J lost 7 bases, and 8 bases stayed unmatched. The CDR3 reads CATSRSTGVGEKLFF. CDR3 nucleotide sequence: TGTGCCACCAGCAGGTCTACAGGGGTGGGTGAAAAACTGTTTTTT.

The gene calls are TRBV19 and TRBJ1-2, with TRBD1 matching over 8 bases. The V gene's germline CDR1 is LNHDA and CDR2 SQIVND (reference sequence). There are 15 residues in the CDR3. Unmatched junction bases numbered 10, after V lost 7 bases and J lost 3 bases. This chain's CDR3 is CASKGTGGVYYGYTF. The CDR3, as DNA: TGTGCCAGTAAAGGGACAGGTGGTGTTTACTATGGCTACACCTTC.

The rearrangement joins TRBV25-1 to TRBJ1-3; no reliable D call. The CDR3 length is 13 residues. Germline loops: CDR1 MGHDK, CDR2 SYGVNS. Deletions cut 8 bases from V and 4 bases from J, with 12 bases between. The CDR3, as DNA: TGTGCCAGCGGGCAAGTATTAGGAAACACCATATATTTT. As protein: CASGQVLGNTIYF.

This clone was counted only a few times. This sequence joins TRBV19 and TRBJ2-7; 7 bases line up with TRBD1. The germline V gene has CDR1 LNHDA and CDR2 SQIVND (reference sequence). The CDR3 sequence is 15 residues long. With V trimmed by 5 bases and J by 3 bases, 10 bases remained unmatched. The CDR3 DNA follows: TGTGCCAGTAGTCCTCCGGGCGGACAGGACTACGAGCAGTACTTC. It encodes CASSPPGGQDYEQYF.